Here is one TCR beta chain with its context. Antigen specificity is unknown. Other DNA variants within this sample encode the same CDR3. Trimming left V 2 bases short and J 3 bases short, with 5 bases between. The CDR3 runs 11 residues. Germline V gene lookup returns CDR1 DFQATT and CDR2 SNEGSKA (reference sequence). Isolated RNA was reverse transcribed into cDNA used as the sequencing template. Sequencing used immunoSEQ multiplex PCR; TCRdb keeps in-frame clones, though not all of them. This table has about 190,000 clones, about three fifths appearing once. These data originate in a study of CD8+ T cells in alopecia areata. Notes on the study in general: Scalp data also include sequences from resident alphabeta T cells of normal skin.

Specified treatment: oral pan-JAK inhibitor, 5-10 mg twice daily. In alopecia areata patients, both lesional scalp punch biopsies and peripheral blood were collected. V and J are TRBV20-1 and TRBJ2-7; a possible D gene is TRBD1 (5 bases). The TCR was taken from a human donor with alopecia areata. Sequenced material: CD4+ T cells sorted from blood, taken at week 49, from a patient treated with tofacitinib. The CDR3 loop is CSARTGYEQYF. As DNA, the CDR3 is TGCAGTGCTAGAACAGGCTACGAGCAGTACTTC.